The clone carrying this T cell receptor (beta chain) showed up many times. What it binds is not known. These data are taken from a study of Graves' ophthalmopathy and Graves' hyperthyroidism. Amplified material comprised TCR beta CDR3 regions derived from RNA transcripts. The first-round RT-PCR employed HTBI primers together with the Qiagen OneStep RT-PCR kit. A multiplex PCR was then performed as the second round. TCRdb analysed the multiplex PCR reads with MiXCR anew, one entry per CDR3 protein. The sample consists of 150,000 to 200,000 distinct CDR3 sequences, 35% to 50% of them appearing once. This CDR3 spans 15 amino acids. V lost 10 bases, J lost 3 bases, and 12 bases stayed unmatched. Germline assignment: CDR1 MNHNS and CDR2 SASEGT. Overall study findings and caveats: Most clonotypes expanded in thyroid above 0.001 frequency were present in blood too.

This clonotype was obtained from a man aged 25-45 years with Graves' ophthalmopathy. Input material: peripheral blood. The chain carries TRBV6-1 and TRBJ1-1; TRBD1 matches 9 bases. The CDR3 bases are TGTGCCACCACAATCACAGGGGGCGTTTACACTGAAGCTTTCTTT. Protein sequence: CATTITGGVYTEAFF.